These T cell receptor beta chains were read from a single sample in a study of response to subunit inactivated influenza vaccine. TCRdb passed the RT-PCR reads through MiXCR, listing each CDR3 protein once. Of roughly 540,000 distinct CDR3 sequences listed, under 30% are singletons. These data are also associated with another study on T cells expressing NK-cell markers.

Material: CD4+ T cells sorted from PBMCs, obtained about 12 days after vaccination. Source of these receptors: a man aged 50 or older who received an inactivated influenza vaccine. CDR3s include the opening cysteine and the closing phenylalanine or tryptophan. A D gene is named only where the DNA matches it firmly. For some rows the clone size is stated as once, few or many, or as a class when expanded; others skip it.

clone size,D gene,CDR3 length,V gene,J gene,CDR3 protein,CDR3 DNA
.,.,11,TRBV27,TRBJ2-5,CASSSEETQYF,TGTGCCAGCAGTTCTGAAGAGACCCAGTACTTC
.,.,16,TRBV7-8,TRBJ2-1,CASSFSRVISYNEQFF,TGTGCCAGCAGCTTTTCACGGGTAATCTCCTACAATGAGCAGTTCTTC
once,.,15,TRBV6-5,TRBJ2-7,CASSYNVAGSYEQYF,TGTGCCAGCAGTTACAATGTGGCAGGGTCCTACGAGCAGTACTTC
.,.,16,TRBV10-3,TRBJ2-2,CAISEGVRTNTGELFF,TGTGCCATCAGTGAAGGAGTCAGGACGAACACCGGGGAGCTGTTTTTT
.,TRBD1,15,TRBV2,TRBJ2-2,CASRPGQGSTGELFF,TGTGCCAGCAGGCCGGGACAGGGATCCACCGGGGAGCTGTTTTTT
few,TRBD1,15,TRBV6-1,TRBJ1-5,CASSNDRGSNQPQHF,TGTGCCAGCAGCAATGACAGGGGAAGCAATCAGCCCCAGCATTTT
many,.,16,TRBV28,TRBJ2-2,CASSLSLGAGTGELFF,TGTGCCAGCAGTTTGTCATTGGGGGCAGGCACCGGGGAGCTGTTTTTT
.,.,14,TRBV6-2/TRBV6-3,TRBJ1-2,CASSQTGTVYGYTF,TGTGCCAGCAGTCAAACCGGGACGGTCTATGGCTACACCTTC
.,.,13,TRBV7-2,TRBJ2-3,CASSLVFTDTQYF,TGTGCCAGCAGCTTAGTCTTCACAGATACGCAGTATTTT
.,.,15,TRBV15,TRBJ1-2,CATSRDWSGNYGYTF,TGTGCCACCAGCAGAGATTGGTCGGGGAACTATGGCTACACCTTC
many,.,12,TRBV7-9,TRBJ1-1,CASNLMNTEAFF,TGTGCCAGCAACTTAATGAACACTGAAGCTTTCTTT
.,.,15,TRBV12-3/TRBV12-4,TRBJ1-5,CASSLRGLSNQPQHF,TGTGCCAGCAGTTTACGGGGTCTCAGCAATCAGCCCCAGCATTTT
many,.,14,TRBV7-2,TRBJ1-4,CASSLGGGDEKLFF,TGTGCCAGCAGCCTGGGAGGGGGGGATGAAAAACTGTTTTTT
few,.,15,TRBV5-1,TRBJ2-3,CASSQPSGFTDTQYF,TGCGCCAGCAGCCAGCCCTCGGGCTTCACAGATACGCAGTATTTT
.,.,14,TRBV5-1,TRBJ2-5,CASSLVGGARTQYF,TGCGCCAGCAGCTTGGTTGGGGGTGCGCGGACCCAGTACTTC
few,TRBD1,14,TRBV20-1,TRBJ2-5,CSALPDRTTETQYF,TGCAGTGCTCTCCCGGACAGGACGACAGAGACCCAGTACTTC
few,.,17,TRBV15,TRBJ1-2,CATSSGPADPGGYGYTF,TGTGCCACCAGCAGTGGTCCGGCCGACCCAGGAGGCTATGGCTACACCTTC
.,TRBD1,14,TRBV13,TRBJ2-7,CASSTRTGRYEQYF,TGTGCCAGCAGCACCCGGACAGGGCGGTACGAGCAGTACTTC
.,.,14,TRBV27,TRBJ2-2,CASSFQISTGELFF,TGTGCCAGCAGTTTTCAGATTAGCACCGGGGAGCTGTTTTTT
.,.,18,TRBV12-3/TRBV12-4,TRBJ2-7,CASSIGAPIAAPSYEQYF,TGTGCCAGCAGCATTGGGGCCCCAATAGCGGCCCCCTCCTACGAGCAGTACTTC
few,TRBD1,16,TRBV15,TRBJ1-1,CATSRGGGGQNTEAFF,TGTGCCACCAGCAGAGGTGGAGGGGGCCAGAACACTGAAGCTTTCTTT
few,TRBD1,15,TRBV20-1,TRBJ1-4,CSARTQGAGNEKLFF,TGCAGTGCTAGAACACAGGGGGCCGGTAATGAAAAACTGTTTTTT
.,TRBD1,17,TRBV28,TRBJ2-3,CASSLWSRGLRTDTQYF,TGTGCCAGCAGTTTATGGTCCAGGGGGCTTCGCACAGATACGCAGTATTTT
.,.,14,TRBV3-1,TRBJ1-1,CASSPRSPGTEAFF,TGTGCCAGCAGCCCCCGTTCCCCGGGCACTGAAGCTTTCTTT
.,TRBD2,17,TRBV28,TRBJ2-7,CASSLPGRPSGSYEQYF,TGTGCCAGCAGTTTACCAGGACGTCCTAGCGGATCCTACGAGCAGTACTTC
.,.,14,TRBV28,TRBJ2-5,CASTRRKGDETQYF,TGTGCCAGCACTCGGCGGAAGGGGGATGAGACCCAGTACTTC
.,.,16,TRBV2,TRBJ1-3,CASSELYSIGGNTIYF,TGTGCCAGCAGTGAATTGTACAGTATCGGTGGAAACACCATATATTTT